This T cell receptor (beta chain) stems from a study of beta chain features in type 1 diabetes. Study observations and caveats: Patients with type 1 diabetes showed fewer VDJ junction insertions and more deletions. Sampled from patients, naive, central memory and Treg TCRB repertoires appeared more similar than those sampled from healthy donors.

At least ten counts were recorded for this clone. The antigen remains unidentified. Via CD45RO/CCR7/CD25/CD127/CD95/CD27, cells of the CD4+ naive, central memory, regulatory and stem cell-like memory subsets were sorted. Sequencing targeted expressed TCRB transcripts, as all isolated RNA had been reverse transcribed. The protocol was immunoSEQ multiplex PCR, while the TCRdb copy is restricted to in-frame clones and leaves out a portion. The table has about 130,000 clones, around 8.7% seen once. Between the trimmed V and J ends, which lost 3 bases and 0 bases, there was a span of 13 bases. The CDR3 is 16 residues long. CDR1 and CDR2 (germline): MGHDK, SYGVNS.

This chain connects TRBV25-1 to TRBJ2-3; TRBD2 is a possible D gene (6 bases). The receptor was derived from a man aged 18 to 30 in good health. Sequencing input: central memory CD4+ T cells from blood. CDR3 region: CASSENRGYSTDTQYF. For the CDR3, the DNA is TGTGCCAGCAGTGAGAACCGGGGGTACAGCACAGATACGCAGTATTTT.